This T cell receptor beta chain was recovered during a study of blood T cell repertoires in COVID-19. Study-level information: Donors in the United States, Italy and Spain gave samples during acute or convalescent COVID-19. The cDNA or gDNA used as material had been derived from T cells, B-cell-depleted T cells, or PBMCs.

Method: immunoSEQ multiplex PCR; TCRdb's copy keeps in-frame clones and lacks some. The sample has under 300,000 clones, approximately 84% seen once. Germline V gives CDR1 SGHAT, CDR2 FQNNGV. The CDR3 totals 13 residues. V was pared by 5 bases and J by 2 bases, with 10 bases between. The clonotype comes from a man aged 45-65 years with acute or convalescent COVID-19. This chain uses TRBV11-2 with TRBJ2-7; D might be TRBD1 (6 bases). Sequenced: peripheral blood. In DNA, the CDR3 is TGTGCCAGCAGCCGGGACATTCCCTACGAGCAGTACTTC. Amino acids: CASSRDIPYEQYF.